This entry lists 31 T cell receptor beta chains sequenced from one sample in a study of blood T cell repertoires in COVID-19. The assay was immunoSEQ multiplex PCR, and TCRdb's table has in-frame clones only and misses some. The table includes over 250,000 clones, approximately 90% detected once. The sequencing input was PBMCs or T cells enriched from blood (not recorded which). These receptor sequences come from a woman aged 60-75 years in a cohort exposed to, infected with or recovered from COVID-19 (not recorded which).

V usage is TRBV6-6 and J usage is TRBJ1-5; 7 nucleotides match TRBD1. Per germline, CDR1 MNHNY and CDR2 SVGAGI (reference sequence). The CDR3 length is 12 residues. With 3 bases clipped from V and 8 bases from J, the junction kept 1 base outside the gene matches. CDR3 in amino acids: CASSYTGEPQHF. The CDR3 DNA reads TGTGCCAGCAGTTATACAGGGGAGCCCCAGCATTTT.

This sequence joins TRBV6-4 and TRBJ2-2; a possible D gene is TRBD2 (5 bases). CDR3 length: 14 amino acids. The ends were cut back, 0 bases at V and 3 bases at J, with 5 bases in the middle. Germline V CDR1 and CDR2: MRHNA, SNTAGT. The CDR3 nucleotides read TGTGCCAGCAGTGACTCGCGGGACACCGGGGAGCTGTTTTTT. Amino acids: CASSDSRDTGELFF.

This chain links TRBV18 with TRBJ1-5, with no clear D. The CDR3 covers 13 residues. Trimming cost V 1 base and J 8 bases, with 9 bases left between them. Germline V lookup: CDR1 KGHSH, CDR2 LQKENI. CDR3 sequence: CASSPHQGEPQHF. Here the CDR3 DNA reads TGTGCCAGCTCACCACATCAAGGAGAGCCCCAGCATTTT. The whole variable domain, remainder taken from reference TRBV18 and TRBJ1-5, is NAGVMQNPRHLVRRRGQEARLRCSPMKGHSHVYWYRQLPEEGLKFMVYLQKENIIDESGMPKERFSAEFPKEGPSILRIQQVVRGDSAAYFCASSPHQGEPQHFGDGTRLSIL.

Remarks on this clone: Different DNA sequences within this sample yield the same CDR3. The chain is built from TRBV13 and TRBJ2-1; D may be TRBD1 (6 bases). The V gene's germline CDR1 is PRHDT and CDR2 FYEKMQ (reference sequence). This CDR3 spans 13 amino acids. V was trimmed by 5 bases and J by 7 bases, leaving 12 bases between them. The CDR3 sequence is CASSLDRSNEQFF. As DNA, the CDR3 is TGTGCCAGCAGCCTTGACAGGAGTAATGAGCAGTTCTTC.

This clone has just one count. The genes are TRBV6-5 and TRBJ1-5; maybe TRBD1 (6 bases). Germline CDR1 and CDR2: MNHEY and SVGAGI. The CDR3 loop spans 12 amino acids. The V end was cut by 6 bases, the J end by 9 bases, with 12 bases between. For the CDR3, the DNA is TGTGCCAGCAGCACAGGGAGTGGGCCCCAGCATTTT. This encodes CASSTGSGPQHF.

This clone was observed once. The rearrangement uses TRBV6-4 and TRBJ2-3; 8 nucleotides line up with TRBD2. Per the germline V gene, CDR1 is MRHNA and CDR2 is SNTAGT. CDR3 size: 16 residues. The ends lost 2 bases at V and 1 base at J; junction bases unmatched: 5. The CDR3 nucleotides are TGTGCCAGCAGTGACGGCACTAGCGGACGCACAGATACGCAGTATTTT. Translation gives CASSDGTSGRTDTQYF.

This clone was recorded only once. The CDR3 nucleotides are TGTGCCAGTGGGAGGGGCAACGAGCAGTACTTC. Translated: CASGRGNEQYF. The chain carries TRBV11-2 and TRBJ2-7; 7 nucleotides align to TRBD2. Per germline, CDR1 SGHAT and CDR2 FQNNGV. The V gene end was trimmed by 9 bases and the J gene end by 5 bases; junction bases not matched to a gene: 4. The CDR3 is 11 amino acids.

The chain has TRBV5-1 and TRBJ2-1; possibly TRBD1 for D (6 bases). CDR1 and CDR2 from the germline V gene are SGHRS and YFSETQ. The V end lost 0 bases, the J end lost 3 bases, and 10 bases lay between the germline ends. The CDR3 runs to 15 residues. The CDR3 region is CASSLEGGIYNEQFF. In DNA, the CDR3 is TGCGCCAGCAGCTTGGAAGGGGGTATCTACAATGAGCAGTTCTTC.

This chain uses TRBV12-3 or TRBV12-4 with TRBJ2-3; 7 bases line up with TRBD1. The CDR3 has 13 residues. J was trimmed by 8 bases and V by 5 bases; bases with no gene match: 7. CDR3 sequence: CASSTGQVGTQYF. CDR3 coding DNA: TGTGCCAGCAGTACTGGACAGGTCGGTACGCAGTATTTT.

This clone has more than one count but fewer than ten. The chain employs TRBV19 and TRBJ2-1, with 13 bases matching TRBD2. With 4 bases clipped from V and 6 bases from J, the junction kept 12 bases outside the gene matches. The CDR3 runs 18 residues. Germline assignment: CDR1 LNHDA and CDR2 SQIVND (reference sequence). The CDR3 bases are TGTGCCAGTAGTACGCGGACTAGCGGGAGAATAACCCGCAATGAGCAGTTCTTC. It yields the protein CASSTRTSGRITRNEQFF.

CDR3 sequence: CASKREPTTHYEQYF. DNA for the CDR3: TGTGCCAGCAAAAGGGAGCCAACAACTCATTACGAGCAGTACTTC. The chain joins TRBV6-5 to TRBJ2-7; possible D gene TRBD2, 5 bases. The CDR3 runs 15 residues. V was pared by 7 bases and J by 4 bases, with 20 bases between. Germline V gives CDR1 MNHEY, CDR2 SVGAGI.

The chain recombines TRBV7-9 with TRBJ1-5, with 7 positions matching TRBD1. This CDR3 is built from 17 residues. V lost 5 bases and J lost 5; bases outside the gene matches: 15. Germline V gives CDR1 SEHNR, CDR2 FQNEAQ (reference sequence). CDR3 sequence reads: CASSQVQGMRADQPQHF. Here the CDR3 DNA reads TGTGCCAGCAGCCAAGTACAGGGGATGCGGGCCGATCAGCCCCAGCATTTT.

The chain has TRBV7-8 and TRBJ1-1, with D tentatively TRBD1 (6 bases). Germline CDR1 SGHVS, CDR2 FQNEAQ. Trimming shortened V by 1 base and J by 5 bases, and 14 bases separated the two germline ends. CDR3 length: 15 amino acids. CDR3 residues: CASSLVGGARTEAFF. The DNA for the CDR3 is TGTGCCAGCAGCTTAGTTGGGGGGGCGAGGACTGAAGCTTTCTTT.

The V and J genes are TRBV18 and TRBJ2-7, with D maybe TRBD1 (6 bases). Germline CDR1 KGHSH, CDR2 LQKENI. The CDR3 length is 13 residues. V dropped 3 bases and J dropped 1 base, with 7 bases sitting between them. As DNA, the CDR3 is TGTGCCAGCTCACCCGACAGGTCCTACGAGCAGTACTTC. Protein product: CASSPDRSYEQYF.

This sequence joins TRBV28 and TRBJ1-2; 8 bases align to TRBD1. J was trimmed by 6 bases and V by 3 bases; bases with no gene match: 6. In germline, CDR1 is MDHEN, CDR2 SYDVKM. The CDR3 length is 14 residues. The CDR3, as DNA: TGTGCCAGCAGTTTGAGGCAGGGGGCGAATGGCTACACCTTC. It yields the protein CASSLRQGANGYTF.

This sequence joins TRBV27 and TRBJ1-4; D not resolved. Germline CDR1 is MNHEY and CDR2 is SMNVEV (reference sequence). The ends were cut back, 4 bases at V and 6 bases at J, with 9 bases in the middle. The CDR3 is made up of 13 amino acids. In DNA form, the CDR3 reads TGTGCCAGCAGTTCTCGAATAGATGAAAAACTGTTTTTT. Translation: CASSSRIDEKLFF.

The CDR3 loop is CATSDVQGVTGELFF. The CDR3 DNA reads TGTGCCACCAGTGATGTCCAAGGGGTCACCGGGGAGCTGTTTTTT. The chain couples TRBV24-1 to TRBJ2-2; the D gene is possibly TRBD1 (5 bases). From germline, CDR1 is KGHDR and CDR2 SFDVKD. CDR3 size: 15 residues. With 3 bases removed from V and 4 bases from J, the gap between germline ends came to 11 bases.

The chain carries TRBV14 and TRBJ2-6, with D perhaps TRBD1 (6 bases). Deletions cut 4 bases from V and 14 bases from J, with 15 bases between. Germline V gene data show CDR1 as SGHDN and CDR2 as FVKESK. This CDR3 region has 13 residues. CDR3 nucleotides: TGTGCCAGCAGCCTATTGGGACACCCTATCCTGACTTTC. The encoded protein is CASSLLGHPILTF. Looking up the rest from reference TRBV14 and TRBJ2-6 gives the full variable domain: EAGVTQFPSHSVIEKGQTVTLRCDPISGHDNLYWYRRVMGKEIKFLLHFVKESKQDESGMPNNRFLAERTGGTYSTLKVQPAELEDSGVYFCASSLLGHPILTFGAGSRLTVL.

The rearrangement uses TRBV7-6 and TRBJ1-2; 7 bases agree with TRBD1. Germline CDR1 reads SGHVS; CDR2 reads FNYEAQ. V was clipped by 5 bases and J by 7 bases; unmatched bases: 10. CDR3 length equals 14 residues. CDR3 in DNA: TGTGCCAGCAGCCCAGGGGGACCCCGGAGTGGCTACACCTTC. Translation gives CASSPGGPRSGYTF.

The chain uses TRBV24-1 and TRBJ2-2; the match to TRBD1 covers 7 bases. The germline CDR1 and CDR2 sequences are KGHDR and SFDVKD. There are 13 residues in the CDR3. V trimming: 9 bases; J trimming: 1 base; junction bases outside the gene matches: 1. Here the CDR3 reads CATGQENTGELFF. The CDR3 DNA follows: TGTGCCACCGGACAGGAGAACACCGGGGAGCTGTTTTTT.

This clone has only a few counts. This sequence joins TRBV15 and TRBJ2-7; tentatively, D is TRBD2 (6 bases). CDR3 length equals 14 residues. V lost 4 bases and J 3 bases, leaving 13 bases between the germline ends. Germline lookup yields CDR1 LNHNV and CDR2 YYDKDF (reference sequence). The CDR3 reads CATSKKGLHYEQYF. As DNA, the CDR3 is TGTGCCACCAGCAAAAAGGGACTCCACTACGAGCAGTACTTC.

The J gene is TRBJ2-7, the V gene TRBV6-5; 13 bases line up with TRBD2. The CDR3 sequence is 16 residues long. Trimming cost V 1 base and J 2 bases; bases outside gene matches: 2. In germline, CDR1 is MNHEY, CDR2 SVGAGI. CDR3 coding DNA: TGTGCCAGCAGTTACTGGGGGACTAGCGGGACCTACGAGCAGTACTTC. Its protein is CASSYWGTSGTYEQYF.

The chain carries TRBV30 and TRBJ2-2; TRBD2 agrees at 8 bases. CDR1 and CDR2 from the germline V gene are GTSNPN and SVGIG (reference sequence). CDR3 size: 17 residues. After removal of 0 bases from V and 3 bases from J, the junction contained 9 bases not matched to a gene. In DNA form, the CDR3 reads TGTGCCTGGAGTGTCGGGGGGGCAGGGAGGTACACCGGGGAGCTGTTTTTT. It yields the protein CAWSVGGAGRYTGELFF.

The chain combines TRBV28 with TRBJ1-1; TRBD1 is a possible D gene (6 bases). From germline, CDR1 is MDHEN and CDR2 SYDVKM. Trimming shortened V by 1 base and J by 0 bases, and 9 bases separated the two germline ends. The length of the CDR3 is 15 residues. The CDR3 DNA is TGTGCCAGCAGTTTATTTGGGACAATGAACACTGAAGCTTTCTTT. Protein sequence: CASSLFGTMNTEAFF.

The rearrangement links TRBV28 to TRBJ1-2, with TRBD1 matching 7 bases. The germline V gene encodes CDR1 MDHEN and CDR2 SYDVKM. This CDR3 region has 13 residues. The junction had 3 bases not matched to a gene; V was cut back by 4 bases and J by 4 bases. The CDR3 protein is CASSSQGLYGYTF. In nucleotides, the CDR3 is TGTGCCAGCAGTTCACAGGGGCTCTATGGCTACACCTTC.

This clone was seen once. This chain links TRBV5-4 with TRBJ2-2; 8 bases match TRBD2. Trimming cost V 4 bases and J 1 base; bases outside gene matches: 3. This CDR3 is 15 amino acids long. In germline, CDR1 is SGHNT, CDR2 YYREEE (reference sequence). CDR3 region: CASSAGLVNTGELFF. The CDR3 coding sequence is TGTGCCAGCAGCGCGGGACTAGTGAACACCGGGGAGCTGTTTTTT.

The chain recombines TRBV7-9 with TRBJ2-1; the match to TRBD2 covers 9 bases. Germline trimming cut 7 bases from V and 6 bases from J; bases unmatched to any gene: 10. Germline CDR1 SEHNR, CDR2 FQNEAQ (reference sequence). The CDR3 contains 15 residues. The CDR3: CASIERGLAPNEQFF. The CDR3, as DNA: TGTGCCAGCATCGAAAGGGGACTAGCCCCCAATGAGCAGTTCTTC.

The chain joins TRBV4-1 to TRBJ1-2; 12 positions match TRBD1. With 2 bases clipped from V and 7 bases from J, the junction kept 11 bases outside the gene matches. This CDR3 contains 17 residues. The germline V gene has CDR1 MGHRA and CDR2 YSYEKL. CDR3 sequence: CASSQPVRDRGLGGYTF. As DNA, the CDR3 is TGCGCCAGCAGCCAACCCGTCCGGGACAGGGGGCTTGGTGGCTACACCTTC.

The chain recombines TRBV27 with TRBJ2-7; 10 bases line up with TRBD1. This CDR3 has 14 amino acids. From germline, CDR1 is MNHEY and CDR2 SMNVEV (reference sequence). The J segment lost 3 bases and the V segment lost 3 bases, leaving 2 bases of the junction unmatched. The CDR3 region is CASSFGTGDYEQYF. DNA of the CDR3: TGTGCCAGCAGTTTCGGGACAGGGGACTACGAGCAGTACTTC.

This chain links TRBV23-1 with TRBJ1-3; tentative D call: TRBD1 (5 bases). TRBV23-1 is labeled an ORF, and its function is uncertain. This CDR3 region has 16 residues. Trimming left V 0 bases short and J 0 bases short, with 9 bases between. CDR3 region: CASSQSGGDSGNTIYF. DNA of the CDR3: TGCGCCAGCAGTCAATCGGGGGGGGACTCTGGAAACACCATATATTTT.

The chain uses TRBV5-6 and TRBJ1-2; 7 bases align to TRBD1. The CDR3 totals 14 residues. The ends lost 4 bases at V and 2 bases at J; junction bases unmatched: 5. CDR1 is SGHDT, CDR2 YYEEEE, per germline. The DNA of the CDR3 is TGTGCCAGCAGCGGGGGGACAGAGAACTATGGCTACACCTTC. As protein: CASSGGTENYGYTF.